The clone carrying this T cell receptor beta chain was picked up one time. There are 14 residues in the CDR3. The junction had 7 bases not matched to a gene; V was cut back by 6 bases and J by 6 bases. Germline V gene sequence: CDR1 MNHEY, CDR2 SVGAGI. TCRdb's table, derived via immunoSEQ multiplex PCR, lists solely in-frame clones and lacks some. The sample includes just under 100,000 clones, 85% to 95% of them seen just once. This entry belongs to a study of T cell changes during pregnancy in multiple sclerosis. The sequence was obtained from a female donor with multiple sclerosis, enrolled in a pregnancy study. Source: peripheral blood, taken after pregnancy. The gene calls are TRBV6-5 and TRBJ2-1; TRBD2 aligns across 8 bases. CDR3 nucleotide sequence: TGTGCCAGCAGCAAGCGGGAGCACCCCAATGAGCAGTTCTTC. The encoded protein is CASSKREHPNEQFF.